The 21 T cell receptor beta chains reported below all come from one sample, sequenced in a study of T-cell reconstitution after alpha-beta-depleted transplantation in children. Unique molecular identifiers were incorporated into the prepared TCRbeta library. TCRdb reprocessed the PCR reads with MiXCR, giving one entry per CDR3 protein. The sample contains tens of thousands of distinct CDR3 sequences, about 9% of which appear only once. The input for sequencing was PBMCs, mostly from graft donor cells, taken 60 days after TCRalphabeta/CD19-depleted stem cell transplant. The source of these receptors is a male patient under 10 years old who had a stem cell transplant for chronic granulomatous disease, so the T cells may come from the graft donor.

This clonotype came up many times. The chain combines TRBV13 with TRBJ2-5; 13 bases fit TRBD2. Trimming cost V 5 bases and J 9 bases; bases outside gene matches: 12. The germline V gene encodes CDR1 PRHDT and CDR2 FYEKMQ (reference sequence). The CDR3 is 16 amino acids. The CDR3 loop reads CASSTGLAGFGEAQYF. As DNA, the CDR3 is TGTGCCAGCAGCACGGGACTAGCGGGATTTGGCGAAGCCCAGTACTTC.

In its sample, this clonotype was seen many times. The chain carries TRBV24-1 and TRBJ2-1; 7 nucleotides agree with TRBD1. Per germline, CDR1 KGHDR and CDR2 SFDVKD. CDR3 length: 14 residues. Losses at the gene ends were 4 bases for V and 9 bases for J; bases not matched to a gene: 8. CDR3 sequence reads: CATSEPDRRGEQFF. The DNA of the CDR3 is TGTGCCACCAGTGAGCCGGACAGGAGAGGTGAGCAGTTCTTC.

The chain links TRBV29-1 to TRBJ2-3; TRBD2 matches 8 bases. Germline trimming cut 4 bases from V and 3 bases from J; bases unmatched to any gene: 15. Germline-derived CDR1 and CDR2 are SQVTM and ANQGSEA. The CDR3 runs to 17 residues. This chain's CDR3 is CSVAGLLAGKRTDTQYF. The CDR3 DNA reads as TGCAGCGTTGCCGGCCTCCTAGCGGGTAAGAGGACAGATACGCAGTATTTT.

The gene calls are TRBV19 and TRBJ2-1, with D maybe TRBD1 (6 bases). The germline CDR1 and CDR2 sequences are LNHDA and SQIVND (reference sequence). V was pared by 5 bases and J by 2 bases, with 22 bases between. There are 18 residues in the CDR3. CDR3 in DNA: TGTGCCAGTAGTCTGCGAGGAGTCGACAGGTGGACCTACAATGAGCAGTTCTTC. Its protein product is CASSLRGVDRWTYNEQFF.

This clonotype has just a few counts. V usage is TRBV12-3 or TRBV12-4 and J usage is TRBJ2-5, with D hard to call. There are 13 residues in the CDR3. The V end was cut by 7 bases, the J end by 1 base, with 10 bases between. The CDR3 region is CASTPRVQETQYF. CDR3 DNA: TGTGCCAGCACACCCCGGGTCCAAGAGACCCAGTACTTC.

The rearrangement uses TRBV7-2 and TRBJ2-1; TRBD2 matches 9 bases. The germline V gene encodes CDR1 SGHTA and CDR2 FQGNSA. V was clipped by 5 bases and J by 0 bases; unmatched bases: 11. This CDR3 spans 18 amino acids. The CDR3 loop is CASSRALLAGFSYNEQFF. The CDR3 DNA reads TGTGCCAGCAGCCGAGCGCTCCTAGCGGGATTCTCCTACAATGAGCAGTTCTTC. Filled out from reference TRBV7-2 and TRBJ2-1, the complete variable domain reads GAGVSQSPSNKVTEKGKDVELRCDPISGHTALYWYRQSLGQGLEFLIYFQGNSAPDKSGLPSDRFSAERTGGSVSTLTIQRTQQEDSAVYLCASSRALLAGFSYNEQFFGPGTRLTVL.

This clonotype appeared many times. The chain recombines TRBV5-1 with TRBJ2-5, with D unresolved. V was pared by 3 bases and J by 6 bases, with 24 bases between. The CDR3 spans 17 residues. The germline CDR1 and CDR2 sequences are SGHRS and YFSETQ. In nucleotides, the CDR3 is TGCGCCAGCAGCTCCTCCCGGATCTCCCCGGTTGGGAAGACCCAGTACTTC. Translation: CASSSSRISPVGKTQYF.

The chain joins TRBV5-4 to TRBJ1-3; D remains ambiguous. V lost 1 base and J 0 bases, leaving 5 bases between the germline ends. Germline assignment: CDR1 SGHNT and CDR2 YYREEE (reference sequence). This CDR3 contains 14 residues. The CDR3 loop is CASSLKASGNTIYF. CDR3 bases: TGTGCCAGCAGCTTGAAGGCCTCTGGAAACACCATATATTTT. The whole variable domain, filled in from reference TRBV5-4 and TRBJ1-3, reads ETGVTQSPTHLIKTRGQQVTLRCSSQSGHNTVSWYQQALGQGPQFIFQYYREEENGRGNFPPRFSGLQFPNYSSELNVNALELDDSALYLCASSLKASGNTIYFGEGSWLTVV.

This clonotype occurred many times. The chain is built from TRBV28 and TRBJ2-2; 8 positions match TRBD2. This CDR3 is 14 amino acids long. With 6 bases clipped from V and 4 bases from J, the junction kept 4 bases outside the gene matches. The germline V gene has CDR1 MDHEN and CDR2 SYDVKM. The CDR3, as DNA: TGTGCCAGCAGAATACTAGCGGTCACCGGGGAGCTGTTTTTT. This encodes CASRILAVTGELFF.

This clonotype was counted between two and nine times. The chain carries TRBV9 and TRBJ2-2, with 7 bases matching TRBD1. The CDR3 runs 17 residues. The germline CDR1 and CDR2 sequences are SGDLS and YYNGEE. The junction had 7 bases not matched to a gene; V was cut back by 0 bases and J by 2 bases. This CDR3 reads CASSVGGDRYNTGELFF. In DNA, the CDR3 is TGTGCCAGCAGCGTAGGAGGGGACAGATACAACACCGGGGAGCTGTTTTTT.

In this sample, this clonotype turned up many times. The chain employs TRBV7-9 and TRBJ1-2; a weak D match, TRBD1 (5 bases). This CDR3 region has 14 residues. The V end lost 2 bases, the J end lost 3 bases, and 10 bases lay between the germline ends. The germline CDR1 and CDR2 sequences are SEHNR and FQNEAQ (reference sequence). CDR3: CASSLSRDHYGYTF. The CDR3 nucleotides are TGTGCCAGCAGCTTATCCAGGGACCACTATGGCTACACCTTC.

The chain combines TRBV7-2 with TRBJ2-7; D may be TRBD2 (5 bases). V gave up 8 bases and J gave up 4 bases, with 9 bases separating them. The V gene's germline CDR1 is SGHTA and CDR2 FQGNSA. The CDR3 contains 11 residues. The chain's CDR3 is CASGRGYEQYF. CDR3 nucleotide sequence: TGTGCCAGCGGCCGGGGTTACGAGCAGTACTTC.

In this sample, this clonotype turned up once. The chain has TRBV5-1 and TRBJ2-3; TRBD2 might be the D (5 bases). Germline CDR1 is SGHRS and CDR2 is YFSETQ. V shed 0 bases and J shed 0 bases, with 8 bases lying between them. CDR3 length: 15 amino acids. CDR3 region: CASSLVPGSTDTQYF. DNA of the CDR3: TGCGCCAGCAGCTTGGTTCCGGGAAGCACAGATACGCAGTATTTT.

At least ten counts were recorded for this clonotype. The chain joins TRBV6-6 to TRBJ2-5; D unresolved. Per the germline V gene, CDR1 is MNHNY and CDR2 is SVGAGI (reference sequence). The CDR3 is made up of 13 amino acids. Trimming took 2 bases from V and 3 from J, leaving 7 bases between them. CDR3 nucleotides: TGTGCCAGCAGTTACGTCGGTAAAGAGACCCAGTACTTC. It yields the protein CASSYVGKETQYF.

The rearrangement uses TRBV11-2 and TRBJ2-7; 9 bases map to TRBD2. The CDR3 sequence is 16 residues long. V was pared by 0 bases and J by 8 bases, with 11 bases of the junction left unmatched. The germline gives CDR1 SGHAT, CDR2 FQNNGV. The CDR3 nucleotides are TGTGCCAGCAGCTTAGATCGGAGTAGCGGGAGAGCAAAGCAGTACTTC. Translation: CASSLDRSSGRAKQYF. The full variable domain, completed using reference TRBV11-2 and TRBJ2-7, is EAGVAQSPRYKIIEKRQSVAFWCNPISGHATLYWYQQILGQGPKLLIQFQNNGVVDDSQLPKDRFSAERLKGVDSTLKIQPAKLEDSAVYLCASSLDRSSGRAKQYFGPGTRLTVT.

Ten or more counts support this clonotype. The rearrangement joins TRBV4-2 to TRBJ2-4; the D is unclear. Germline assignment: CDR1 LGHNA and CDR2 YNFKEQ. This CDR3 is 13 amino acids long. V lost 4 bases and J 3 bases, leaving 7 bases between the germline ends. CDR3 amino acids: CASSPRDKNIQYF. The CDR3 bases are TGTGCCAGCAGCCCACGAGACAAAAACATTCAGTACTTC.

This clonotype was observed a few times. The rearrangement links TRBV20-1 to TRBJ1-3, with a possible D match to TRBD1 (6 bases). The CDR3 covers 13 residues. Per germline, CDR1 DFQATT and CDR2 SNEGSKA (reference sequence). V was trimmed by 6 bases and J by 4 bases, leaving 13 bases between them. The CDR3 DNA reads TGCAGTGCCACGCCAGGGGCCGGAAACACCATATATTTT. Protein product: CSATPGAGNTIYF.

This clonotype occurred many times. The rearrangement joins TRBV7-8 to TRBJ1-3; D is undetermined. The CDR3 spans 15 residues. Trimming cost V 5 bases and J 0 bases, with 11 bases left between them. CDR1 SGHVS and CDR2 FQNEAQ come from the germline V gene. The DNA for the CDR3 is TGTGCCAGCAGCGCAAGGGTGGGCTCTGGAAACACCATATATTTT. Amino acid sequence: CASSARVGSGNTIYF.

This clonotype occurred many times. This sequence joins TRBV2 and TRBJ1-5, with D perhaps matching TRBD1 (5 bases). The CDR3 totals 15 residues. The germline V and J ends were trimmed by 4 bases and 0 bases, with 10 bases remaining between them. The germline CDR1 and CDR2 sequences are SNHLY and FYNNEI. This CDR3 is CASSVGGVSNQPQHF. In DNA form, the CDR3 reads TGTGCCAGCAGTGTGGGGGGGGTTAGCAATCAGCCCCAGCATTTT.

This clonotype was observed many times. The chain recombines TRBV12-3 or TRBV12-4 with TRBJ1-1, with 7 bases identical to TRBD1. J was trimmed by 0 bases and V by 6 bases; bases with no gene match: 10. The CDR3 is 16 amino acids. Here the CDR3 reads CASSRGQPLLNTEAFF. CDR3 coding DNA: TGTGCCAGCAGCAGGGGACAGCCCCTCTTGAACACTGAAGCTTTCTTT.

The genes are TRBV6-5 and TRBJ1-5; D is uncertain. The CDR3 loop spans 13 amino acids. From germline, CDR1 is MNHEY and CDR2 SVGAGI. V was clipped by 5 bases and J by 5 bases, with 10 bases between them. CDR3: CASSPSSDQPQHF. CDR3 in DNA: TGTGCCAGCAGTCCCTCCAGTGATCAGCCCCAGCATTTT.